This T cell receptor beta chain comes out of a study of vaccination effects on CD4 cells after COVID-19 (dated by TCRdb to 2022 to 2024). The study in broad terms: Participants received two doses of either the BNT162b2 or the mRNA-1273 mRNA SARS-CoV-2 vaccine. SARS-CoV-2 spike-specific CD4+ TCR repertoires from before and after mRNA vaccination were compared in COVID-19 convalescent patients and in infection-naive vaccine recipients. Cultures from other donors in the study were sequenced with the Oncomine TCR Beta short-read assay on an Illumina iSeq 100. Altogether, roughly 10 COVID-19 convalescent patients and several SARS-CoV-2-naive healthy vaccine recipients made up the full study.

The method behind the library was the immunoSEQ multiplex PCR assay. TCR beta CDR3 sequencing was performed on DNA from the cultured, isolated CD4+ T cells. Turning to the authors' computational methods: The analysis removed non-productive TCR sequences, trimmed reads to the CDR3 region, and retained only CDR3s that were 7 or more amino acids long. Antigen-specific clonotypes were identified using the MANAFEST web app by comparison of expansion in peptide wells against reference cultures. To count as positive, a clone had to show expansion at FDR<0.05 compared with the reference and with all other wells, an odds ratio above 5, and a frequency above 0.1% in two replicate wells. Cross-reactive clonotypes were defined as significantly expanded in SARS-CoV-2 spike wells and in at least one common cold coronavirus spike condition. CDR3 similarity was assessed by Levenshtein distance using the stringdist R package, and unrooted trees were constructed with ape in R 3.6.1. The source is immuneACCESS, and TCRdb retained only in-frame sequences with V and J called. Part of the clones is not carried over; for the studies checked, unresolved V genes explain less than half of this, and the remainder is unexplained. D and trimming were read from the DNA, whereas the V and J calls and clone size are those reported in that table. The sample yields tens of thousands of clones; roughly 72% were counted once. The leading ten clones occupy 1.5% to 2% of the sample.

The ViraFEST assay stimulated PBMC with viral peptide pools and then used TCR sequencing to identify antigen-specific CD4+ T cell clonotypes by expansion. After less than 13 days of culture, CD4+ T cells were isolated with the EasySep CD4+ T cell isolation kit. Negative nucleocapsid antibody results before and after vaccination confirmed that the healthy vaccine recipients had no prior SARS-CoV-2 infection. Each well held over 1.5 million PBMC cultured in IMDM containing approximately 5.2% human AB serum, 10 IU/ml IL-2 and gentamicin, along with around 11 ug/ml peptides. On days 3 and 7, half of the culture medium was replaced with fresh IL-2-containing medium. Unless otherwise noted, each peptide stimulation condition was cultured in triplicate wells. Using Ficoll-Paque Plus gradient centrifugation, PBMC were separated from whole blood and then either used fresh or cryopreserved at -140C. The spike proteins of SARS-CoV-2 and of the common cold coronaviruses HCoV-NL63, HCoV-OC43 and HCoV-229E were spanned by overlapping peptide pools. Genomic DNA was extracted from cultured CD4+ T cells with the QIAamp micro DNA kit.

Broader findings and caveats from the paper: The study was limited by a small number of convalescent patients, and early post-infection timepoints were lacking. Clones induced by infection and clones induced by vaccination both contracted markedly at late timepoints after vaccination, which fits with T cell responses waning over time. Among healthy vaccine recipients, nearly all vaccine-induced clones were SARS-CoV-2 mono-reactive, and only 1 of 255 was cross-reactive with common cold coronaviruses.

Regarding this clone: The target of this receptor is not known. No base quality values were provided; no much bigger clone lies one nucleotide off.

V loses 2 bases, J loses 5 bases, and the germline ends lie 13 bases apart. The germline V gene gives CDR1 as SGHTA and CDR2 as FQGNSA. The CDR3 covers 14 residues, taking in both the cysteine and the valine. Only the CDR3 DNA is retained, 42 bases long and in frame from the first base. The sequence was collected from a human donor who received a COVID-19 vaccine. The sequencing used CD4+ T cells from PBMCs cultured with HCoV-229E spike peptides, collected before COVID-19 vaccination. The cell subset or site label, as the study defines it: HCoV-229E spike overlapping peptide pool stimulation. In this chain, TRBV7-2 is recombined with TRBJ2-7; D gene: possibly TRBD1, on 5 matching bases. This receptor has the CDR3 CASSLQGAGHEQYV. The DNA is TGTGCCAGCAGCTTACAAGGGGCCGGGCACGAGCAGTACGTC.